Shown below are 27 T cell receptor beta chains from a single sample sequenced in a study of OX40 agonist ivuxolimab in advanced cancers. Libraries were constructed by the immunoSEQ multiplex PCR assay. What TCRdb holds here is the immuneACCESS table cut down to in-frame rearrangements. Part of the clones is not present; checked against another copy, under half of the missing clones reflect an unresolved V gene, and the others are unexplained. The sample yields over 90,000 clones; around 94% were counted once. Of the sample, around 0.17% is held by the ten largest clones. Material: CD4+ or CD8+ T cells sorted from blood, obtained in a trial of the OX40 agonist ivuxolimab. Source of these receptors: an adult with an advanced solid tumor such as melanoma, head and neck, liver or kidney cancer.

V is TRBV7-2 and J is TRBJ2-7; D is tentatively TRBD1 or TRBD2 (5 bases each). Trimming pared 1 base from V and 2 bases from J, leaving 18 bases between. CDR3 length: 17 amino acids. In germline, CDR1 is SGHTA, CDR2 FQGNSA. DNA of the CDR3: TGTGCCAGCAGCTTAGTCGGCCTGGGGGTGGTTCCCTACGAGCAGTACTTC. Protein product: CASSLVGLGVVPYEQYF.

The chain carries TRBV6-5 and TRBJ2-1, with 10 positions matching TRBD1. The CDR3 loop spans 16 amino acids. Germline lookup yields CDR1 MNHEY and CDR2 SVGAGI. J gave up 8 bases and V 2 bases, and 9 bases lay outside the gene matches. Here the CDR3 reads CASSYRSGQGRDEQFF. The DNA of the CDR3 is TGTGCCAGCAGTTACCGATCGGGACAGGGGAGGGATGAGCAGTTCTTC.

The chain joins TRBV7-9 to TRBJ2-7; D might be TRBD1 (6 bases). This CDR3 contains 16 residues. Trimming pared 5 bases from V and 2 bases from J, leaving 19 bases between. CDR1 SEHNR and CDR2 FQNEAQ come from the germline V gene (reference sequence). CDR3 in DNA: TGTGCCAGCAGCAATGCTCCGGGACAAATTACCTACGAGCAGTACTTC. This translates into CASSNAPGQITYEQYF.

The chain links TRBV7-2 to TRBJ2-7; D unresolved. Trimming stripped 1 base from V and 3 bases from J, with 13 bases between. Germline CDR1 and CDR2: SGHTA and FQGNSA. This CDR3 is built from 15 residues. The CDR3 region is CASSLGSVTFYEQYF. The CDR3 nucleotides read TGTGCCAGCAGCTTAGGATCAGTTACCTTCTACGAGCAGTACTTC.

This clone was detected only once. This chain links TRBV10-3 with TRBJ2-3, with 10 bases matching TRBD1. The CDR3 covers 17 residues. From germline, CDR1 is ENHRY and CDR2 SYGVKD. Germline trimming cut 4 bases from V and 6 bases from J; bases unmatched to any gene: 13. CDR3 in amino acids: CAISGFRRQGAHDTQYF. The DNA for the CDR3 is TGTGCCATCAGTGGGTTCCGGCGACAGGGGGCTCATGATACGCAGTATTTT.

The chain links TRBV28 to TRBJ1-6, with 8 bases matching TRBD1. In germline, CDR1 is MDHEN, CDR2 SYDVKM. Unmatched junction bases numbered 6, after V lost 3 bases and J lost 8 bases. The length of the CDR3 is 15 residues. CDR3 in DNA: TGTGCCAGCAGTTTGCCCCCGGGACAGGATTCACCCCTCCACTTT. Translating it yields CASSLPPGQDSPLHF.

V is TRBV7-2 and J is TRBJ2-7; D not certain. Germline assignment: CDR1 SGHTA and CDR2 FQGNSA. The V end was cut by 4 bases, the J end by 1 base, with 17 bases between. The CDR3 totals 16 residues. DNA for the CDR3: TGTGCCAGCAGCTCGGATCGGGCTTACCCGTCCTACGAGCAGTACTTC. Amino acids: CASSSDRAYPSYEQYF.

This clone was seen only once. The V gene is TRBV29-1, the J gene TRBJ2-5, with 8 positions matching TRBD1. The CDR3 runs 13 residues. Germline lookup yields CDR1 SQVTM and CDR2 ANQGSEA. J was trimmed by 3 bases and V by 7 bases; bases with no gene match: 7. CDR3 region: CSAAAGGEETQYF. CDR3 coding DNA: TGCAGCGCCGCGGCAGGGGGCGAAGAGACCCAGTACTTC.

This chain uses TRBV28 with TRBJ2-1; a weak D match, TRBD1 (6 bases). V was trimmed by 6 bases and J by 13 bases, leaving 25 bases between them. CDR3 length: 15 amino acids. Germline CDR1 reads MDHEN; CDR2 reads SYDVKM. Written as DNA, the CDR3 is TGTGCCAGCAGCCCACAAGGGACACCAGGGAAAAAACAGTTCTTC. This translates into CASSPQGTPGKKQFF.

As regards this clone: The germline gene is not matched at one end of the junction; a read error may be the cause. The V and J genes are TRBV7-3 and TRBJ2-3; possible D gene TRBD2, 6 bases. This CDR3 region has 16 residues. Germline loops: CDR1 SGHTA, CDR2 FQGTGA. The CDR3 bases are TGTGCCAGCAGCCTAACGGCGGGGCTTGGCACAGATACGCAGTATTTT. Its protein product is CASSLTAGLGTDTQYF.

V is TRBV29-1 and J is TRBJ1-2, with 7 nucleotides matching TRBD1. The CDR3 has 12 residues. The V segment lost 4 bases and the J segment 3 bases; nucleotides outside the gene matches: 2. CDR1 and CDR2 (germline): SQVTM, ANQGSEA. The CDR3: CSVAQGDYGYTF. CDR3 in DNA: TGCAGCGTTGCCCAGGGGGACTATGGCTACACCTTC.

The V call is TRBV2, the J call TRBJ1-3; TRBD1 is a possible D gene (5 bases). With 3 bases removed from V and 4 bases from J, the gap between germline ends came to 25 bases. The CDR3 length is 19 residues. Germline V gives CDR1 SNHLY, CDR2 FYNNEI. The CDR3 nucleotides read TGTGCCAGCAGTGATAATCCGGTTCGCAGGGATTTCGTAGGAAACACCATATATTTT. It translates to CASSDNPVRRDFVGNTIYF. The whole variable domain, remainder taken from reference TRBV2 and TRBJ1-3, is EPEVTQTPSHQVTQMGQEVILRCVPISNHLYFYWYRQILGQKVEFLVSFYNNEISEKSEIFDDQFSVERPDGSNFTLKIRSTKLEDSAMYFCASSDNPVRRDFVGNTIYFGEGSWLTVV.

The chain combines TRBV7-9 with TRBJ2-7; TRBD2 is a possible D gene (5 bases). Trimming shortened V by 5 bases and J by 4 bases, and 12 bases separated the two germline ends. CDR3 length equals 13 residues. CDR1 and CDR2 from the germline V gene are SEHNR and FQNEAQ (reference sequence). CDR3 nucleotide sequence: TGTGCCAGCAGCCGAAGCGGAGAGTACGAGCAGTACTTC. Its translation: CASSRSGEYEQYF. Complete variable domain (other parts from reference TRBV7-9 and TRBJ2-7): DTGVSQNPRHKITKRGQNVTFRCDPISEHNRLYWYRQTLGQGPEFLTYFQNEAQLEKSRLLSDRFSAERPKGSFSTLEIQRTEQGDSAMYLCASSRSGEYEQYFGPGTRLTVT.

The V gene is TRBV27, the J gene TRBJ2-7; 7 positions match TRBD1. CDR3 length: 13 residues. Germline lookup yields CDR1 MNHEY and CDR2 SMNVEV (reference sequence). J lost 5 bases, V lost 6 bases, and 7 bases had no gene match. The CDR3 is CASSNTGAHEQYF. The CDR3 DNA is TGTGCCAGCAGCAACACAGGGGCCCACGAGCAGTACTTC.

The rearrangement links TRBV27 to TRBJ2-3, with 10 bases identical to TRBD2. CDR3 size: 14 residues. The V segment lost 6 bases and the J segment 8 bases; nucleotides outside the gene matches: 8. Germline CDR1 is MNHEY and CDR2 is SMNVEV (reference sequence). CDR3: CASSQTSGWGTQYF. CDR3 DNA: TGTGCCAGCAGCCAGACTAGCGGGTGGGGTACGCAGTATTTT.

CDR3 in amino acids: CASSPLTGAGYTF. Here the CDR3 DNA reads TGCGCCAGCAGCCCCTTGACGGGGGCCGGCTACACCTTC. The rearrangement uses TRBV4-1 and TRBJ1-2; possible D gene TRBD1, 6 bases. V was pared by 4 bases and J by 8 bases, with 14 bases between. The germline V gene encodes CDR1 MGHRA and CDR2 YSYEKL. CDR3 length equals 13 residues.

J is TRBJ1-4 and V is TRBV29-1; TRBD1 matches 8 bases. Germline V CDR1 and CDR2: SQVTM, ANQGSEA. The CDR3 extends over 12 amino acids. The ends lost 7 bases at V and 6 bases at J; junction bases unmatched: 4. The CDR3 protein is CSAVDRDEKLFF. In DNA form, the CDR3 reads TGCAGCGCCGTGGACAGGGATGAAAAACTGTTTTTT.

The CDR3: CASSPRAPRDGYTF. The CDR3 nucleotides read TGTGCCAGCAGCCCAAGGGCACCCAGGGATGGCTACACCTTC. The chain links TRBV7-2 to TRBJ1-2, with D possibly being TRBD1 (5 bases). Germline lookup yields CDR1 SGHTA and CDR2 FQGNSA. The CDR3 has 14 residues. V lost 5 bases and J lost 6, with 16 bases in between.

This sequence joins TRBV6-5 and TRBJ2-3; 8 nucleotides align to TRBD1. The J segment lost 13 bases and the V segment lost 6 bases, leaving 15 bases of the junction unmatched. Germline lookup yields CDR1 MNHEY and CDR2 SVGAGI. CDR3 length: 14 amino acids. The CDR3 loop reads CASRLPPGQGAEYF. CDR3 DNA: TGTGCCAGCAGACTCCCCCCGGGGCAGGGGGCAGAGTATTTT.

The V and J genes are TRBV5-1 and TRBJ2-5, with D tentatively TRBD1 or TRBD2 (5 bases each). V was shortened by 0 bases and J by 1 base, with 10 bases between the two germline ends. Germline V gene data show CDR1 as SGHRS and CDR2 as YFSETQ. The CDR3 has 15 amino acids. Here the CDR3 reads CASSLGAGTQETQYF. DNA for the CDR3: TGCGCCAGCAGCTTGGGCGCCGGGACCCAAGAGACCCAGTACTTC.

The rearrangement uses TRBV28 and TRBJ2-6; D call uncertain. Germline V gene data show CDR1 as MDHEN and CDR2 as SYDVKM. This CDR3 contains 14 residues. V gave up 7 bases and J gave up 1 base, with 8 bases separating them. For the CDR3, the DNA is TGTGCCAGCACCTCATGGTCTGGGGCCAACGTCCTGACTTTC. This sequence encodes CASTSWSGANVLTF. The full variable domain, with the rest looked up from reference TRBV28 and TRBJ2-6, is DVKVTQSSRYLVKRTGEKVFLECVQDMDHENMFWYRQDPGLGLRLIYFSYDVKMKEKGDIPEGYSVSREKKERFSLILESASTNQTSMYLCASTSWSGANVLTFGAGSRLTVL.

This clone was detected only once. The chain couples TRBV2 to TRBJ1-2, with a weak D call TRBD1 (5 bases). Germline CDR1 and CDR2: SNHLY and FYNNEI. V was cut by 1 base and J by 5 bases, with 8 bases left in between. This CDR3 region has 13 residues. For the CDR3, the DNA is TGTGCCAGCAGTGAAGAGGGGAGGTATGGCTACACCTTC. This encodes CASSEEGRYGYTF.

The gene calls are TRBV7-2 and TRBJ2-1; 11 nucleotides line up with TRBD2. Unmatched junction bases numbered 8, after V lost 10 bases and J lost 9 bases. The CDR3 contains 13 residues. Germline values: CDR1 SGHTA, CDR2 FQGNSA. The CDR3 region has the DNA TGTGCCACCCTAGCGGGGGGCCCATCTGAGCAGTTCTTC. This translates into CATLAGGPSEQFF.

V gene TRBV28 combines with J gene TRBJ2-7, with 9 bases matching TRBD1. The V gene end was trimmed by 8 bases and the J gene end by 2 bases; junction bases not matched to a gene: 13. The CDR3 loop spans 16 amino acids. Germline V gene lookup returns CDR1 MDHEN and CDR2 SYDVKM. This chain's CDR3 is CASGIGTGRPPYEQYF. The CDR3 coding sequence is TGTGCCAGCGGCATTGGGACAGGGAGACCACCCTACGAGCAGTACTTC.

The chain combines TRBV19 with TRBJ1-3; D is ambiguous. The CDR3 runs 15 residues. The germline V and J ends were trimmed by 4 bases and 0 bases, with 10 bases remaining between them. Germline CDR1 LNHDA, CDR2 SQIVND (reference sequence). CDR3 protein: CASSNSRVSGNTIYF. As DNA, the CDR3 is TGTGCCAGTAGTAACTCGAGGGTCTCTGGAAACACCATATATTTT.

J is TRBJ1-4 and V is TRBV28, with 7 bases identical to TRBD1. The V and J ends lost 6 bases and 8 bases, in that order; junction bases with no gene match: 15. The CDR3 is 16 amino acids. Germline CDR1 MDHEN, CDR2 SYDVKM. Here the CDR3 reads CASRRRQGPSGEKLFF. The CDR3 region has the DNA TGTGCCAGCAGAAGAAGACAGGGACCAAGTGGAGAAAAACTGTTTTTT.

This chain connects TRBV7-2 to TRBJ1-4; possibly TRBD1 for D (5 bases). V lost 3 bases and J lost 8, with 10 bases in between. Looked up from germline, CDR1 is SGHTA and CDR2 is FQGNSA. The CDR3 length is 13 residues. In nucleotides, the CDR3 is TGTGCCAGCAGCTTCGGAGGGGAAGAAAAACTGTTTTTT. Translated, it gives CASSFGGEEKLFF. Supplemented by reference TRBV7-2 and TRBJ1-4, the full variable domain reads GAGVSQSPSNKVTEKGKDVELRCDPISGHTALYWYRQSLGQGLEFLIYFQGNSAPDKSGLPSDRFSAERTGGSVSTLTIQRTQQEDSAVYLCASSFGGEEKLFFGSGTQLSVL.